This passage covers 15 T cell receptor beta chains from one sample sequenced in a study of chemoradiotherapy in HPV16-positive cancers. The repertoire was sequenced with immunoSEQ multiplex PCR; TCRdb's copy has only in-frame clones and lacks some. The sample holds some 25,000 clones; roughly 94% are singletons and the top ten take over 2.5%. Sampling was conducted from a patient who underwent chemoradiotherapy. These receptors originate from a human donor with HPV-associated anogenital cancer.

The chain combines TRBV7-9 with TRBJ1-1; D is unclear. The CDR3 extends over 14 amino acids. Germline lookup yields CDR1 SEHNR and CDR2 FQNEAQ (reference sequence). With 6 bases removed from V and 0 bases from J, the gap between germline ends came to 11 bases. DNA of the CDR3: TGTGCCAGCAGTCAATTTCAAGTGAACACTGAAGCTTTCTTT. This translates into CASSQFQVNTEAFF.

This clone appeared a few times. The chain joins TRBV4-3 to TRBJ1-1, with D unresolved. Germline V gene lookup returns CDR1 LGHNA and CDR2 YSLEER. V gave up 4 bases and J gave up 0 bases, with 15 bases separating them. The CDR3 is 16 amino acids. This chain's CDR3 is CASSLLPLSLNTEAFF. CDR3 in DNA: TGCGCCAGCAGCCTCTTGCCGCTCAGCTTGAACACTGAAGCTTTCTTT.

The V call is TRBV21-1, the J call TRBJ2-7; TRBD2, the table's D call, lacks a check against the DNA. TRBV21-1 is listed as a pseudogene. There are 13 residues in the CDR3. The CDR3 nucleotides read TGTGCCAGCAAGGAGGGTGAGAGCTACGAGCAGTACTTC. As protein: CASKEGESYEQYF.

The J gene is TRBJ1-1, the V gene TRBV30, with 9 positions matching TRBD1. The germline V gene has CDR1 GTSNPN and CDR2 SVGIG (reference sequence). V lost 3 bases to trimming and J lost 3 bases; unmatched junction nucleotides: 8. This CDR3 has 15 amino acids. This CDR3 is CAWSRQGVRDTEAFF. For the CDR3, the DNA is TGTGCCTGGAGCCGACAGGGGGTAAGGGACACTGAAGCTTTCTTT.

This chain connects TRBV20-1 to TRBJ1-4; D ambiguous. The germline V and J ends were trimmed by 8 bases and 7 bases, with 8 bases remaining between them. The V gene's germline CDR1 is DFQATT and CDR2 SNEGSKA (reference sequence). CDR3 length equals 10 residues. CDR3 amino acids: CSPRLEKLFF. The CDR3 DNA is TGCAGTCCCAGGCTTGAAAAACTGTTTTTT.

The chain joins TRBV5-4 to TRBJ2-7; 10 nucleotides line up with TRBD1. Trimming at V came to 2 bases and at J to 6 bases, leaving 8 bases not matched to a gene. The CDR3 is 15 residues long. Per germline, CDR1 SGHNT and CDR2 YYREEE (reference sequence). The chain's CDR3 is CASSLGQGGYFEQYF. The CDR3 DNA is TGTGCCAGCAGCTTAGGACAGGGGGGGTACTTCGAGCAGTACTTC.

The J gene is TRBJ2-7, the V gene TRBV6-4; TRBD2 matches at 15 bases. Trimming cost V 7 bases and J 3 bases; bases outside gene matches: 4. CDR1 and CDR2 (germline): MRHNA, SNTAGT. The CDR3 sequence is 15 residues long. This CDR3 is CASKGLAGGGYEQYF. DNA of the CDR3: TGTGCCAGCAAAGGACTAGCGGGGGGGGGCTACGAGCAGTACTTC.

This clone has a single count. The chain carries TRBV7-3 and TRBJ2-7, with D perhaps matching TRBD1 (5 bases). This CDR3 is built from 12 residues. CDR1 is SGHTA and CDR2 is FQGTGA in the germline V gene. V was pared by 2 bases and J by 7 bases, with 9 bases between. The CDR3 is CASSLQGGEQYF. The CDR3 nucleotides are TGTGCCAGCAGCTTACAGGGTGGGGAGCAGTACTTC.

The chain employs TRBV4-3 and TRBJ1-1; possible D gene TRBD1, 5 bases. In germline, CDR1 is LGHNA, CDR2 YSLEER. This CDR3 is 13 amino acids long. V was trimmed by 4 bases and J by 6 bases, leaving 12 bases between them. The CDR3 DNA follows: TGCGCCAGCAGCCTCACACGGGACGCTGAAGCTTTCTTT. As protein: CASSLTRDAEAFF.

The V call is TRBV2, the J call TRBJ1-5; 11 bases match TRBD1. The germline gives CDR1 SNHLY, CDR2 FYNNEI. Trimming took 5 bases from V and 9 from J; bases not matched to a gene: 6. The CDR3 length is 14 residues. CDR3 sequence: CASSRGTGGRPQHF. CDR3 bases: TGTGCCAGCAGTCGGGGGACAGGGGGACGGCCCCAGCATTTT.

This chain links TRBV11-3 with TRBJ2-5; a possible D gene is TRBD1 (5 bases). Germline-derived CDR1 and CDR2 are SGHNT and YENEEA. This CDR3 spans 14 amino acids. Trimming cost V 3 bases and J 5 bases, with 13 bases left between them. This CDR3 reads CASSLGRSVETQYF. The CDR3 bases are TGTGCCAGCAGCTTGGGGCGGTCGGTGGAGACCCAGTACTTC.

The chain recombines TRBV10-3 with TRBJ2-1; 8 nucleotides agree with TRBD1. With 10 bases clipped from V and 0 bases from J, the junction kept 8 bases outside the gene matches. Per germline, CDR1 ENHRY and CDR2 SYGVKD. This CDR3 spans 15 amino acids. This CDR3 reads CATRQGIGSYNEQFF. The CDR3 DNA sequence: TGTGCCACCCGACAGGGGATTGGCTCCTACAATGAGCAGTTCTTC.

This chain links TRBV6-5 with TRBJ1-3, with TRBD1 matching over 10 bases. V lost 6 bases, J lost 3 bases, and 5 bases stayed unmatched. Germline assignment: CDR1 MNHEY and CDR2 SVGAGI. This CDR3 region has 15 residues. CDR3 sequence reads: CASSRQGASGNTIYF. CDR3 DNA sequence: TGTGCCAGCAGCAGACAGGGGGCAAGTGGAAACACCATATATTTT.

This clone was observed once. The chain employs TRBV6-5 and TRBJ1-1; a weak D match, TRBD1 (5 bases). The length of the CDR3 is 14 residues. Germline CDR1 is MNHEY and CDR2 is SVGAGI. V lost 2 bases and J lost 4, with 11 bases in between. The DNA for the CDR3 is TGTGCCAGCAGTTACCAGGGCCCTGGCACTGAAGCTTTCTTT. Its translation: CASSYQGPGTEAFF.

The CDR3 sequence: CASSQAAVGAEAFF. The CDR3 DNA follows: TGCGCCAGCAGCCAAGCGGCGGTGGGTGCTGAAGCTTTCTTT. V usage is TRBV4-3 and J usage is TRBJ1-1; D is unresolved. Germline lookup yields CDR1 LGHNA and CDR2 YSLEER. V lost 1 base to trimming and J lost 6 bases, with 12 bases between them. This CDR3 contains 14 residues.